One sample yielded the 20 T cell receptor beta chains listed below, sequenced in a study of cytomegalovirus exposure and HLA in healthy donors. Produced via immunoSEQ multiplex PCR; TCRdb's table is partial and in-frame only. The sample lists some 110,000 clones; about 87% were seen once. Source material: PBMCs. The receptors stem from a woman aged 18-29 years in good health and CMV-seropositive.

The chain employs TRBV6-6 and TRBJ2-3, with 8 bases matching TRBD1. The V gene's germline CDR1 is MNHNY and CDR2 SVGAGI (reference sequence). CDR3 size: 15 residues. J gave up 2 bases and V 2 bases, and 3 bases lay outside the gene matches. The CDR3 region is CASSYNRGATDTQYF. CDR3 DNA: TGTGCCAGCAGTTACAACAGGGGGGCCACAGATACGCAGTATTTT.

DNA of the CDR3: TGTGCCAGCAGCTTAGCGCTGGGGCAGGGGTGGGAAAAACTGTTTTTT. The encoded protein is CASSLALGQGWEKLFF. The V and J genes are TRBV7-9 and TRBJ1-4; tentative D call: TRBD1 (6 bases). The CDR3 loop spans 16 amino acids. V dropped 0 bases and J dropped 8 bases, with 16 bases sitting between them. The germline CDR1 and CDR2 sequences are SEHNR and FQNEAQ (reference sequence).

This clone was recorded only once. This sequence joins TRBV7-2 and TRBJ1-2; the match to TRBD1 covers 8 bases. V shed 1 base and J 6 bases; nucleotides not matched to a gene: 10. Germline V gene lookup returns CDR1 SGHTA and CDR2 FQGNSA. The CDR3 covers 16 residues. CDR3 coding DNA: TGTGCCAGCAGCTTAGATAAAACAGGGGGGCCAAATGGCTACACCTTC. Its protein product is CASSLDKTGGPNGYTF.

The chain joins TRBV28 to TRBJ2-7; 10 nucleotides line up with TRBD2. Per germline, CDR1 MDHEN and CDR2 SYDVKM. This CDR3 is 14 amino acids long. J lost 6 bases, V lost 2 bases, and 4 bases had no gene match. In nucleotides, the CDR3 is TGTGCCAGCAGTTTAGCAGCGGGGGGGCTCGAGCAGTACTTC. It encodes CASSLAAGGLEQYF. Drawing the rest from reference TRBV28 and TRBJ2-7, the complete variable domain is DVKVTQSSRYLVKRTGEKVFLECVQDMDHENMFWYRQDPGLGLRLIYFSYDVKMKEKGDIPEGYSVSREKKERFSLILESASTNQTSMYLCASSLAAGGLEQYFGPGTRLTVT.

This chain joins TRBV2 and TRBJ1-5; weak D call: TRBD1 (5 bases). V gave up 1 base and J gave up 7 bases, with 17 bases separating them. The CDR3 length is 16 residues. The V gene's germline CDR1 is SNHLY and CDR2 FYNNEI. The CDR3 region has the DNA TGTGCCAGCAGTGAAGAGCTTGTCAGGGACTTCCAGCCCCAGCATTTT. Amino acid sequence: CASSEELVRDFQPQHF.

V usage is TRBV6-1 and J usage is TRBJ2-5, with D possibly TRBD1 on 6 matching bases. Germline CDR1 reads MNHNS; CDR2 reads SASEGT. V lost 6 bases to trimming and J lost 5 bases, with 13 bases between them. The CDR3 loop spans 13 amino acids. The CDR3 coding sequence is TGTGCCAGCAGCAACAGGGAAGAGGAGACCCAGTACTTC. Translated, it gives CASSNREEETQYF.

The rearrangement joins TRBV28 to TRBJ1-3, with 8 bases fitting TRBD1. The CDR3 is made up of 16 amino acids. V was pared by 5 bases and J by 0 bases, with 6 bases of the junction left unmatched. Per the germline V gene, CDR1 is MDHEN and CDR2 is SYDVKM. DNA for the CDR3: TGTGCCAGCAGTCCCCAGGGGGCGAGCTCTGGAAACACCATATATTTT. It is translated as CASSPQGASSGNTIYF.

This clone was seen once. The V gene is TRBV4-3, the J gene TRBJ1-6; no firm D call. Germline V gene data show CDR1 as LGHNA and CDR2 as YSLEER. Trimming took off 1 base at V and 5 bases at J, with 3 bases between the two ends. This CDR3 region has 13 residues. In DNA form, the CDR3 reads TGCGCCAGCAGCCAAGGAGATAATTCACCCCTCCACTTT. Residues: CASSQGDNSPLHF.

V gene TRBV2 combines with J gene TRBJ1-5; D might be TRBD1 (6 bases). The CDR3 totals 13 residues. V gave up 4 bases and J gave up 3 bases, with 7 bases separating them. Germline V gives CDR1 SNHLY, CDR2 FYNNEI. In DNA form, the CDR3 reads TGTGCCAGCAGTGGACAGGCCAATCAGCCCCAGCATTTT. Translated: CASSGQANQPQHF. The variable domain in full, with the rest retrieved from reference TRBV2 and TRBJ1-5, is EPEVTQTPSHQVTQMGQEVILRCVPISNHLYFYWYRQILGQKVEFLVSFYNNEISEKSEIFDDQFSVERPDGSNFTLKIRSTKLEDSAMYFCASSGQANQPQHFGDGTRLSIL.

This rearrangement joins TRBV28 to TRBJ1-5, with D hard to call. Germline V CDR1 and CDR2: MDHEN, SYDVKM. The CDR3 sequence is 14 residues long. The V and J ends lost 5 bases and 6 bases respectively, with 14 bases between them. The CDR3 loop reads CASSLVPNGQPQHF. The CDR3 DNA is TGTGCCAGCAGTCTAGTCCCGAACGGTCAGCCCCAGCATTTT.

J is TRBJ2-7 and V is TRBV7-2; perhaps TRBD2 as D (6 bases). CDR3 length: 12 amino acids. Trimming took 5 bases from V and 4 from J, leaving 9 bases between them. Per the germline V gene, CDR1 is SGHTA and CDR2 is FQGNSA. The DNA of the CDR3 is TGTGCCAGCAGCCAGACTAGTTACGAGCAGTACTTC. Its translation is CASSQTSYEQYF.

The chain uses TRBV4-1 and TRBJ1-2; possible D gene TRBD1, 5 bases. V was shortened by 0 bases and J by 7 bases, with 18 bases between the two germline ends. Germline V gene data show CDR1 as MGHRA and CDR2 as YSYEKL. CDR3 size: 16 residues. The CDR3 DNA reads TGCGCCAGCAGCCAAGAAAACAGGCACAGAAGAAGTGGCTACACCTTC. Encoded protein: CASSQENRHRRSGYTF.

This sequence joins TRBV28 and TRBJ1-5, with 7 nucleotides matching TRBD1. Germline V gene data show CDR1 as MDHEN and CDR2 as SYDVKM. The ends lost 3 bases at V and 3 bases at J; junction bases unmatched: 5. The CDR3 is 15 residues long. The chain's CDR3 is CASSFRQGDNQPQHF. DNA for the CDR3: TGTGCCAGCAGTTTCCGACAGGGCGACAATCAGCCCCAGCATTTT.

This clone was detected only a few times. The chain employs TRBV28 and TRBJ1-2; 9 nucleotides align to TRBD1. This CDR3 comprises 14 residues. The V and J ends lost 5 bases and 5 bases, in that order; junction bases with no gene match: 6. Looked up from germline, CDR1 is MDHEN and CDR2 is SYDVKM. Here the CDR3 reads CASSTQGAWYGYTF. For the CDR3, the DNA is TGTGCCAGCAGTACACAGGGGGCGTGGTATGGCTACACCTTC.

This clone has more than one count but fewer than ten. J is TRBJ1-6 and V is TRBV10-2; tentatively, D is TRBD1 (5 bases). This CDR3 region has 14 residues. CDR1 and CDR2 (germline): WSHSY, SAAADI. With 6 bases removed from V and 10 bases from J, the gap between germline ends came to 16 bases. The CDR3 DNA sequence: TGCGCCAGCAGGGACGGGGGAGGACGATCACCCCTCCACTTT. The encoded protein is CASRDGGGRSPLHF.

V and J are TRBV18 and TRBJ2-3; perhaps TRBD2 as D (6 bases). V was clipped by 6 bases and J by 5 bases, with 15 bases between them. The V gene's germline CDR1 is KGHSH and CDR2 LQKENI. This CDR3 has 14 amino acids. Written as DNA, the CDR3 is TGTGCCAGCTCCTTGTCGGGGGTTAAAGATACGCAGTATTTT. Translated, it gives CASSLSGVKDTQYF.

This sequence joins TRBV2 and TRBJ1-2; no firm D call. CDR3 length: 13 amino acids. The ends were cut back, 7 bases at V and 4 bases at J, with 13 bases in the middle. CDR1 is SNHLY and CDR2 is FYNNEI in the germline V gene. CDR3 DNA: TGTGCCAGCAAAGAGGTGGCCCTCTATGGCTACACCTTC. Protein product: CASKEVALYGYTF.

This chain joins TRBV28 and TRBJ2-4; D call uncertain. Germline CDR1 reads MDHEN; CDR2 reads SYDVKM. This CDR3 comprises 12 residues. The ends were cut back, 3 bases at V and 8 bases at J, with 8 bases in the middle. CDR3 DNA: TGTGCCAGCAGTTTTAGTCGAGACATTCAGTACTTC. Translating gives CASSFSRDIQYF.

CDR3 coding DNA: TGTGCCAGCAGTTTAGGGTTCTGGACAGTTAACTATGGCTACACCTTC. This sequence encodes CASSLGFWTVNYGYTF. The rearrangement uses TRBV28 and TRBJ1-2, with D maybe TRBD1 (6 bases). Germline CDR1 and CDR2: MDHEN and SYDVKM. The CDR3 extends over 16 amino acids. Deletions cut 2 bases from V and 1 base from J, with 14 bases between.

This chain connects TRBV5-6 to TRBJ2-1, with 7 bases that match TRBD2. The CDR3 covers 16 residues. The V segment lost 0 bases and the J segment 1 base; nucleotides outside the gene matches: 4. Germline CDR1 SGHDT, CDR2 YYEEEE. CDR3 sequence reads: CASSLGAGRSYNEQFF. The CDR3 DNA sequence: TGTGCCAGCAGCTTGGGAGCGGGACGGTCCTACAATGAGCAGTTCTTC.